This T cell receptor (beta chain) was documented in a study of control samples from healthy donors and cancer patients. Sequencing was performed with immunoSEQ multiplex PCR; in TCRdb, only in-frame clones are kept and a portion is missing. The sample has 150,000 to 200,000 clones, and its top ten clones hold approximately 2.2%. Germline V lookup: CDR1 MDHEN, CDR2 SYDVKM. V lost 2 bases and J lost 6; bases outside the gene matches: 3. The CDR3 spans 13 residues. Sequenced: blood. This chain joins TRBV28 and TRBJ1-2, with 7 positions matching TRBD1. The TCR was taken from a woman in her thirties in good health. For the CDR3, the DNA is TGTGCCAGCAGTTTAACCAGGGGGAATGGCTACACCTTC. It yields the protein CASSLTRGNGYTF.